This T cell receptor beta chain was observed in a study of blood T cell repertoires in COVID-19. Background on the study: Sites in the United States, Italy and Spain provided acute and convalescent COVID-19 samples. The cDNA or gDNA used as material had been derived from T cells, B-cell-depleted T cells, or PBMCs.

This CDR3 has 12 amino acids. V dropped 4 bases and J dropped 4 bases, with 6 bases sitting between them. The germline CDR1 and CDR2 sequences are PRHDT and FYEKMQ (reference sequence). Libraries were prepared by immunoSEQ multiplex PCR; TCRdb keeps only in-frame clonotypes and omits some of them. Of some 150,000 clones in the sample, about 87% were seen once. Sequencing was done on a sample of peripheral blood. V gene TRBV13 combines with J gene TRBJ2-3; D call uncertain. The TCR sequence derives from a woman between 50 and 59 years old with active or convalescent COVID-19. CDR3: CASSSQSDTQYF. The CDR3 DNA reads as TGTGCCAGCAGCTCGCAGTCAGATACGCAGTATTTT. The full variable domain, its missing parts supplied by reference TRBV13 and TRBJ2-3, is AAGVIQSPRHLIKEKRETATLKCYPIPRHDTVYWYQQGPGQDPQFLISFYEKMQSDKGSIPDRFSAQQFSDYHSELNMSSLELGDSALYFCASSSQSDTQYFGPGTRLTVL.